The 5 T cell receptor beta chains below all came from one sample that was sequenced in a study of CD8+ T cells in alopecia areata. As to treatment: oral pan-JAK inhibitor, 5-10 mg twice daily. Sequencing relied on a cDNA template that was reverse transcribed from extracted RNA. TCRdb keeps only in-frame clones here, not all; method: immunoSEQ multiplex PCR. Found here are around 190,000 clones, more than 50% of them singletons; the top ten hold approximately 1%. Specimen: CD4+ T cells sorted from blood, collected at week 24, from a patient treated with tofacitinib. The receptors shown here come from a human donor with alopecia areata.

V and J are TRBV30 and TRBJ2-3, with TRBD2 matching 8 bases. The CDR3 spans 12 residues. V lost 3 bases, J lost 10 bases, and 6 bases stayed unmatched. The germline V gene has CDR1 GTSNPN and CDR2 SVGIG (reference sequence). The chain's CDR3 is CAWSSDGGAQYF. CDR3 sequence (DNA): TGTGCCTGGAGCTCCGACGGGGGGGCGCAGTATTTT. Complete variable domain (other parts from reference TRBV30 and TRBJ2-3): SQTIHQWPATLVQPVGSPLSLECTVEGTSNPNLYWYRQAAGRGLQLLFYSVGIGQISSEVPQNLSASRPQDRQFILSSKKLLLSDSGFYLCAWSSDGGAQYFGPGTRLTVL.

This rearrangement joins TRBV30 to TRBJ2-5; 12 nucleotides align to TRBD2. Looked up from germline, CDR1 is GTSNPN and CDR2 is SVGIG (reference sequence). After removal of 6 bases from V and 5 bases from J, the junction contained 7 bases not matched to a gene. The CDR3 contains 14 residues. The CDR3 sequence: CACDLAGGRETQYF. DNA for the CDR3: TGTGCCTGCGACCTAGCGGGGGGGCGGGAGACCCAGTACTTC.

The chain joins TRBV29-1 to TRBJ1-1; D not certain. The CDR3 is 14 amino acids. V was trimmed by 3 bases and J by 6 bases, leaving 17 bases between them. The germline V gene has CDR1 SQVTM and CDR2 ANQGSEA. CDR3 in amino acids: CSVDRIMLIAEAFF. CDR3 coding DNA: TGCAGCGTTGATCGGATTATGTTAATCGCTGAAGCTTTCTTT.

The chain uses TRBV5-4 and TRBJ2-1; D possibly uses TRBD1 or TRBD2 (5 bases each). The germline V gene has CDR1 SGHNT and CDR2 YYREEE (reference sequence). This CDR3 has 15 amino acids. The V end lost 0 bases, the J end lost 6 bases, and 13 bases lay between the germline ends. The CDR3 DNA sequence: TGTGCCAGCAGCTTGGCCACGGGGCCCGTCAATGAGCAGTTCTTC. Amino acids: CASSLATGPVNEQFF.

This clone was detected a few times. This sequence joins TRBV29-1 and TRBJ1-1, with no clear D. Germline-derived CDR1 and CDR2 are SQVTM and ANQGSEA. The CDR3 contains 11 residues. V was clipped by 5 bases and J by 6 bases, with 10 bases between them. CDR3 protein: CSVSEKAEAFF. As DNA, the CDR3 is TGCAGCGTTAGCGAGAAGGCTGAAGCTTTCTTT.